The present T cell receptor beta chain was sequenced within a study of blood T cells in healthy people across ages. A second PCR, run for about 6 to 11 cycles, used a sample-barcoded 5' primer plus a J-beta primer mix. MiXCR, run by TCRdb on the 5' RACE reads, gives a single entry per CDR3 protein. The sample lists 800,000 or so distinct CDR3 sequences; roughly 46% were seen once. V dropped 4 bases and J dropped 3; count of bases not matched to a gene: 8. Per germline, CDR1 SGHDT and CDR2 YYEEEE. The CDR3 consists of 15 residues. The chain joins TRBV5-6 to TRBJ2-7, with 9 nucleotides matching TRBD2. The sample consisted of blood. The clonotype originates from a man older than 75 in good health. For the CDR3, the DNA is TGTGCCAGCAGCCAGATCTATAGCGGGAGCTACGAGCAGTACTTC. The encoded protein is CASSQIYSGSYEQYF.